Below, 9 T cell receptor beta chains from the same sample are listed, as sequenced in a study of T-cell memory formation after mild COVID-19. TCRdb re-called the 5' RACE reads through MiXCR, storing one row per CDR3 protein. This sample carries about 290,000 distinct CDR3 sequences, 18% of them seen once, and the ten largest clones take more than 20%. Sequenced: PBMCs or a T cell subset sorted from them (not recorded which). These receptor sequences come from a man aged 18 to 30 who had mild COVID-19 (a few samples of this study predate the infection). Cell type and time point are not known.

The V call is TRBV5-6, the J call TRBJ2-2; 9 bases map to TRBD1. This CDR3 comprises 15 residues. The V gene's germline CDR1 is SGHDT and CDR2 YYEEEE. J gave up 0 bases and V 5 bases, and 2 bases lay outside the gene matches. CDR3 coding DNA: TGTGCCAGCAGTAGGGACAGGGCGAACACCGGGGAGCTGTTTTTT. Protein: CASSRDRANTGELFF.

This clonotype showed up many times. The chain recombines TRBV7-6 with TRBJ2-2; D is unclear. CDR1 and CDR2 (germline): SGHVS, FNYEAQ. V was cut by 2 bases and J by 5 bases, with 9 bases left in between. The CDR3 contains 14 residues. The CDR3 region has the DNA TGTGCCAGCAGCTTACCCTCAAATACCGGGGAGCTGTTTTTT. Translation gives CASSLPSNTGELFF.

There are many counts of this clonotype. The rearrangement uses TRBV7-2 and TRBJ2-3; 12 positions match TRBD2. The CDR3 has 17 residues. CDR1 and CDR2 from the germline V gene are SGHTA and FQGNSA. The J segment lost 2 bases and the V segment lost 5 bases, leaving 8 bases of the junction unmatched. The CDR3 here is CASSTRLAGEPTDTQYF. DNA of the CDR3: TGTGCCAGCAGCACGAGACTAGCGGGGGAACCCACAGATACGCAGTATTTT.

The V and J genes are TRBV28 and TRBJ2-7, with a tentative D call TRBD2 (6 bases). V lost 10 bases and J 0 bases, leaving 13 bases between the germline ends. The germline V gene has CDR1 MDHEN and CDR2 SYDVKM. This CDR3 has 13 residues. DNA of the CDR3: TGTGCCACCTCCGCCGGGAGCTCCTACGAGCAGTACGTC. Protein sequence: CATSAGSSYEQYV.

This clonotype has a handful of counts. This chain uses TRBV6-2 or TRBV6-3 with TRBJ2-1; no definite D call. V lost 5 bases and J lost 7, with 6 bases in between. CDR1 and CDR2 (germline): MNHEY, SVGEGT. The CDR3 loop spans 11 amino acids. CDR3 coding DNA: TGTGCCAGCAGTGGGTGGAATGAGCAGTTCTTC. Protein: CASSGWNEQFF.

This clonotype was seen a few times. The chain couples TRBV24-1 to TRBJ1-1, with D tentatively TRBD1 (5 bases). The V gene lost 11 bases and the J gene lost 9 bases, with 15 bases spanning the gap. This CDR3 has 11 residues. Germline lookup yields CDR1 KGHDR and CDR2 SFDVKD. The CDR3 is CAIDRDGKAFF. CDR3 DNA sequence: TGTGCCATCGACCGGGACGGAAAAGCTTTCTTT.

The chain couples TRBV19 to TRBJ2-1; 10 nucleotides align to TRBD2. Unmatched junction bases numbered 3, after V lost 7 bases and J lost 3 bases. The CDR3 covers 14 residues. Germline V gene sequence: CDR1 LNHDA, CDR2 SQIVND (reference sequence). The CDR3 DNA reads TGTGCCAGTAAGCGGGGGGGTAACTACAATGAGCAGTTCTTC. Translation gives CASKRGGNYNEQFF.

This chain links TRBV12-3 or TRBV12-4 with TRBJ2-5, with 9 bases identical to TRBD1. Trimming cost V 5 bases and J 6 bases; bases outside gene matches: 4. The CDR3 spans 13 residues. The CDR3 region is CASSGTGRKTQYF. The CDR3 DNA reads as TGTGCCAGCAGTGGGACAGGGAGGAAGACCCAGTACTTC.

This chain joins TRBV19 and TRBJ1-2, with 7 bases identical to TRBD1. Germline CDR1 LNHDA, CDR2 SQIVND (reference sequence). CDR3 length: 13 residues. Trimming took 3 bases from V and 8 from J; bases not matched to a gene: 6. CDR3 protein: CASSIARGNGYTF. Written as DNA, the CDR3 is TGTGCCAGTAGTATCGCCAGGGGGAACGGCTACACCTTC. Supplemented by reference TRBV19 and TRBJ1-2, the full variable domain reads DGGITQSPKYLFRKEGQNVTLSCEQNLNHDAMYWYRQDPGQGLRLIYYSQIVNDFQKGDIAEGYSVSREKKESFPLTVTSAQKNPTAFYLCASSIARGNGYTFGSGTRLTVV.